This T cell receptor beta chain is from a study of T cell responses to AZD1222 COVID-19 vaccine. Study results and limitations: Only 5 to 7 AZD1222 recipients were seropositive at baseline.

This clone has just one count. Its antigen is currently unknown. The CDR3 extends over 17 amino acids. Assay used: immunoSEQ multiplex PCR; TCRdb lists only in-frame clones, some missing. The data contain more than 95,000 clones, about 89% of them singletons. This sequence originates from an adult in good health. The material sequenced was peripheral blood, taken on day 0 of AZD1222 vaccination. V and J are TRBV21-1 and TRBJ2-4; TRBD2, the table's D call, was not compared with the DNA. TRBV21-1 is a known pseudogene. DNA for the CDR3: TGTGCCAGCAGCAAAAAAGACCCAGACGAGGTCAAAAACATTCAGTACTTC. Its translation is CASSKKDPDEVKNIQYF.